Below, 29 T cell receptor beta chains from the same sample are listed, as sequenced in a study of T-cell reconstitution after alpha-beta-depleted transplantation in children. Unique molecular identifiers were incorporated when the TCRbeta library was constructed. TCRdb itself ran the PCR reads through MiXCR, one entry per CDR3 protein. Of under 850,000 distinct CDR3 sequences in the sample, about 12% are singletons; the top ten hold around 0.8%. Material: PBMCs, obtained before TCRalphabeta/CD19-depleted stem cell transplant. The receptors were gathered from a girl aged 2 to 9 with congenital amegakaryocytic thrombocytopenia, due to receive a stem cell transplant.

This clonotype has at least ten counts. This rearrangement joins TRBV20-1 to TRBJ2-5; D could derive from TRBD1 or TRBD2 (6 bases each). CDR3 size: 14 residues. Germline values: CDR1 DFQATT, CDR2 SNEGSKA (reference sequence). V was clipped by 0 bases and J by 3 bases, with 11 bases between them. The CDR3 bases are TGCAGTGCTAGAGATACGAGGGGGGAAGAGACCCAGTACTTC. This gives the protein CSARDTRGEETQYF.

This clonotype has a count of ten or more. The chain recombines TRBV6-5 with TRBJ2-5, with unresolved D. The CDR3 sequence is 14 residues long. Germline CDR1 and CDR2: MNHEY and SVGAGI. Trimming cost V 2 bases and J 7 bases, with 14 bases left between them. The CDR3 reads CASSYGSARRTQYF. The CDR3 coding sequence is TGTGCCAGCAGTTACGGCAGTGCCAGGCGGACCCAGTACTTC.

This clonotype has a handful of counts. V gene TRBV29-1 combines with J gene TRBJ2-5, with TRBD2 matching 11 bases. The CDR3 has 18 amino acids. From germline, CDR1 is SQVTM and CDR2 ANQGSEA. With 4 bases clipped from V and 4 bases from J, the junction kept 17 bases outside the gene matches. CDR3 in amino acids: CSVVPTFLRTSGPETQYF. CDR3 sequence (DNA): TGCAGCGTTGTGCCTACCTTTTTAAGGACTAGCGGGCCAGAGACCCAGTACTTC. The full variable domain, with the rest looked up from reference TRBV29-1 and TRBJ2-5, is SAVISQKPSRDICQRGTSLTIQCQVDSQVTMMFWYRQQPGQSLTLIATANQGSEATYESGFVIDKFPISRPNLTFSTLTVSNMSPEDSSIYLCSVVPTFLRTSGPETQYFGPGTRLLVL.

This clonotype was detected many times. V is TRBV24-1 and J is TRBJ2-2; TRBD1 might be the D (6 bases). The CDR3 is 17 residues long. CDR1 is KGHDR, CDR2 SFDVKD, per germline. The V gene lost 5 bases and the J gene lost 7 bases, with 22 bases spanning the gap. The CDR3 DNA reads as TGTGCCACCAGTGCGTACTACAGGGCGCCCCTCTACGGGGAGCTGTTTTTT. It specifies CATSAYYRAPLYGELFF.

There are many counts of this clonotype. The genes are TRBV20-1 and TRBJ2-1, with D perhaps TRBD2 (5 bases). This CDR3 has 12 amino acids. Trimming took off 3 bases at V and 8 bases at J, with 11 bases between the two ends. Germline values: CDR1 DFQATT, CDR2 SNEGSKA (reference sequence). The CDR3 spells CSARTTGYEQFF. CDR3 in DNA: TGCAGTGCTAGGACTACTGGGTATGAGCAGTTCTTC.

This clonotype appeared many times. The rearrangement joins TRBV5-6 to TRBJ2-3; D gene unclear. The V and J ends lost 4 bases and 1 base respectively, with 16 bases between them. The V gene's germline CDR1 is SGHDT and CDR2 YYEEEE. CDR3 size: 16 residues. The CDR3 DNA reads as TGTGCCAGCAGCACAGAATGGCTTTTGGGCACAGATACGCAGTATTTT. This translates into CASSTEWLLGTDTQYF. The full variable domain, with the rest looked up from reference TRBV5-6 and TRBJ2-3, is DAGVTQSPTHLIKTRGQQVTLRCSPKSGHDTVSWYQQALGQGPQFIFQYYEEEERQRGNFPDRFSGHQFPNYSSELNVNALLLGDSALYLCASSTEWLLGTDTQYFGPGTRLTVL.

The CDR3 DNA follows: TGCGCCAGCAGACCTAATGACGTACTCTACGAGCAGTACTTC. It yields the protein CASRPNDVLYEQYF. The chain joins TRBV5-1 to TRBJ2-7; D gene unclear. CDR3 length: 14 residues. Trimming shortened V by 5 bases and J by 3 bases, and 15 bases separated the two germline ends. In germline, CDR1 is SGHRS, CDR2 YFSETQ.

This clonotype was seen more than once but under ten times. The V and J genes are TRBV28 and TRBJ1-4; unclear D gene. V lost 7 bases, J lost 12 bases, and 15 bases lay in between. The CDR3 has 12 residues. Germline V gene data show CDR1 as MDHEN and CDR2 as SYDVKM. CDR3 in DNA: TGTGCCAGCATGATAAGAGGGAAAGAACTGTTTTTT. Translation gives CASMIRGKELFF. Complete variable domain (other parts from reference TRBV28 and TRBJ1-4): DVKVTQSSRYLVKRTGEKVFLECVQDMDHENMFWYRQDPGLGLRLIYFSYDVKMKEKGDIPEGYSVSREKKERFSLILESASTNQTSMYLCASMIRGKELFFGSGTQLSVL.

This clonotype was detected many times. The chain uses TRBV5-1 and TRBJ2-1; the match to TRBD2 covers 9 bases. The CDR3 contains 15 residues. Germline trimming cut 4 bases from V and 5 bases from J; bases unmatched to any gene: 7. From germline, CDR1 is SGHRS and CDR2 YFSETQ. The CDR3 coding sequence is TGCGCCAGCAGCCCCGGGACTAGCCTTAACAATGAGCAGTTCTTC. It encodes CASSPGTSLNNEQFF.

This clonotype occurred a few times. CDR3 DNA sequence: TGCAGCGTCCCGGGACAGGGGGCTGGTGAGCAGTACTTC. Its translation is CSVPGQGAGEQYF. The gene calls are TRBV29-1 and TRBJ2-7; 12 positions agree with TRBD1. Germline CDR1 is SQVTM and CDR2 is ANQGSEA. The CDR3 is 13 amino acids. V was clipped by 6 bases and J by 7 bases; unmatched bases: 7.

A few counts support this clonotype. The V gene is TRBV5-1, the J gene TRBJ2-5; 12 positions agree with TRBD2. Per germline, CDR1 SGHRS and CDR2 YFSETQ. This CDR3 contains 18 residues. With V trimmed by 0 bases and J by 0 bases, 6 bases remained unmatched. The CDR3 spells CASSLGTSGILYQETQYF. The DNA for the CDR3 is TGCGCCAGCAGCTTGGGGACTAGCGGGATCTTGTACCAAGAGACCCAGTACTTC.

This sequence joins TRBV2 and TRBJ2-6; D not certain. Per the germline V gene, CDR1 is SNHLY and CDR2 is FYNNEI. Trimming took 8 bases from V and 4 from J, leaving 9 bases between them. The CDR3 contains 13 residues. CDR3: CASDTGGANVLTF. In DNA form, the CDR3 reads TGTGCCAGCGATACCGGGGGGGCCAACGTCCTGACTTTC.

This clonotype was recorded a few times. J is TRBJ2-1 and V is TRBV4-2, with 12 bases lining up with TRBD2. This CDR3 is built from 20 residues. Germline CDR1 and CDR2: LGHNA and YNFKEQ. V shed 0 bases, J shed 3 bases, and the junction held 12 bases outside the gene matches. For the CDR3, the DNA is TGTGCCAGCAGCCAAGATAATCCGAGACTAGCGGGAGCCTTCTACAATGAGCAGTTCTTC. Translating gives CASSQDNPRLAGAFYNEQFF.

This clonotype appeared a few times. The chain has TRBV7-4 and TRBJ2-7, with TRBD1 identical over 7 bases. This CDR3 is built from 14 residues. Germline V lookup: CDR1 SGHVT, CDR2 SQSDAQ. The J segment lost 2 bases and the V segment lost 6 bases, leaving 7 bases of the junction unmatched. In DNA form, the CDR3 reads TGTGCCAGCAGGACCGGGACAGAAGCCTACGAGCAGTACTTC. Protein product: CASRTGTEAYEQYF.

V and J are TRBV11-2 and TRBJ1-1, with D perhaps matching TRBD1 (5 bases). The germline V and J ends were trimmed by 0 bases and 4 bases, with 15 bases remaining between them. CDR1 is SGHAT, CDR2 FQNNGV, per germline. The CDR3 loop spans 16 amino acids. CDR3 nucleotides: TGTGCCAGCAGCTTAGATCTGGGGACGTTTACCACTGAAGCTTTCTTT. Its translation is CASSLDLGTFTTEAFF.

In this sample, this clonotype turned up many times. The chain carries TRBV7-7 and TRBJ2-2; D remains ambiguous. Germline-derived CDR1 and CDR2 are SSHAT and FNYEAQ (reference sequence). The length of the CDR3 is 14 residues. V gave up 7 bases and J gave up 3 bases, with 12 bases separating them. CDR3: CASTPHLDTGELFF. The CDR3, as DNA: TGTGCCAGCACCCCTCACTTGGACACCGGGGAGCTGTTTTTT.

This clonotype was seen repeatedly, ten times or more. V is TRBV5-1 and J is TRBJ2-7, with TRBD2 matching over 7 bases. Losses at the gene ends were 2 bases for V and 5 bases for J; bases not matched to a gene: 7. CDR1 and CDR2 from the germline V gene are SGHRS and YFSETQ. This CDR3 region has 14 residues. The CDR3 loop reads CASSLNGRSNEQYF. In nucleotides, the CDR3 is TGCGCCAGCAGCTTAAACGGGAGGTCAAACGAGCAGTACTTC. The whole variable domain, remainder taken from reference TRBV5-1 and TRBJ2-7, is KAGVTQTPRYLIKTRGQQVTLSCSPISGHRSVSWYQQTPGQGLQFLFEYFSETQRNKGNFPGRFSGRQFSNSRSEMNVSTLELGDSALYLCASSLNGRSNEQYFGPGTRLTVT.

This clonotype has at least ten counts. This chain links TRBV20-1 with TRBJ1-1, with D unclear. CDR1 is DFQATT and CDR2 is SNEGSKA in the germline V gene (reference sequence). The CDR3 spans 13 residues. V lost 2 bases and J lost 5, with 12 bases in between. The CDR3 region is CSARYPRSTEAFF. DNA of the CDR3: TGCAGTGCTAGATATCCTAGGTCGACTGAAGCTTTCTTT.

V usage is TRBV10-3 and J usage is TRBJ2-7; 12 bases align to TRBD1. This CDR3 region has 19 residues. Germline V CDR1 and CDR2: ENHRY, SYGVKD. V was clipped by 1 base and J by 0 bases; unmatched bases: 10. CDR3 DNA: TGTGCCATCAGTGAGTTGGGACAGGGGGCTAGCGGGAGCTCCTACGAGCAGTACTTC. Its protein product is CAISELGQGASGSSYEQYF.

This clonotype was detected ten times or more. V usage is TRBV20-1 and J usage is TRBJ2-3, with 12 bases aligning to TRBD2. The V and J ends lost 0 bases and 3 bases, in that order; junction bases with no gene match: 4. The CDR3 has 16 residues. Germline lookup yields CDR1 DFQATT and CDR2 SNEGSKA (reference sequence). Here the CDR3 reads CSARDVLAGGTDTQYF. The CDR3 coding sequence is TGCAGTGCTAGAGATGTGCTAGCGGGGGGGACAGATACGCAGTATTTT.

The chain combines TRBV7-6 with TRBJ1-2; 9 bases agree with TRBD1. After removal of 5 bases from V and 10 bases from J, the junction contained 5 bases not matched to a gene. Germline-derived CDR1 and CDR2 are SGHVS and FNYEAQ. The CDR3 totals 12 residues. CDR3 region: CASSLTGGDYTF. CDR3 DNA sequence: TGTGCCAGCAGCCTAACAGGGGGCGACTACACCTTC. Using reference TRBV7-6 and TRBJ1-2 for the parts outside the CDR3, the full variable domain is GAGVSQSPRYKVTKRGQDVALRCDPISGHVSLYWYRQALGQGPEFLTYFNYEAQQDKSGLPNDRFSAERPEGSISTLTIQRTEQRDSAMYRCASSLTGGDYTFGSGTRLTVV.

The V and J genes are TRBV11-2 and TRBJ1-2; TRBD1 might be the D (5 bases). CDR1 SGHAT and CDR2 FQNNGV come from the germline V gene. The V and J ends lost 4 bases and 8 bases respectively, with 29 bases between them. This CDR3 has 18 amino acids. This CDR3 is CASSSPLPSRYPKGGYTF. The CDR3 DNA reads as TGTGCCAGCAGCTCCCCCCTGCCTTCCAGGTACCCTAAGGGGGGCTACACCTTC.

This clonotype showed up many times. The gene calls are TRBV20-1 and TRBJ1-5; D remains ambiguous. Trimming took off 5 bases at V and 1 base at J, with 9 bases between the two ends. CDR3 length equals 13 residues. CDR1 is DFQATT, CDR2 SNEGSKA, per germline (reference sequence). The CDR3 here is CSAGSTSNQPQHF. DNA of the CDR3: TGCAGTGCTGGCTCGACCAGCAATCAGCCCCAGCATTTT.

This clonotype appeared many times. J is TRBJ2-1 and V is TRBV12-3 or TRBV12-4; possibly TRBD1 for D (6 bases). Trimming removed 6 bases at V and 7 bases at J, with 19 bases between. This CDR3 is 15 amino acids long. The CDR3 bases are TGTGCCAGCAGAAAGACAGGAGGCTTTAATAATGAGCAGTTCTTC. Its protein product is CASRKTGGFNNEQFF.

This clonotype was seen many times. The CDR3 is CASSTLTARTTGEQFF. The CDR3 DNA reads TGTGCCAGTTCGACCCTGACCGCGCGTACAACGGGTGAGCAGTTCTTC. The chain uses TRBV19 and TRBJ2-1; D is ambiguous. With 8 bases removed from V and 9 bases from J, the gap between germline ends came to 26 bases. This CDR3 is built from 16 residues. Germline CDR1 and CDR2: LNHDA and SQIVND (reference sequence).

This clonotype came up many times. The V call is TRBV29-1, the J call TRBJ2-1, with TRBD1 matching over 10 bases. Germline lookup yields CDR1 SQVTM and CDR2 ANQGSEA. The CDR3 is 15 residues long. The V segment lost 5 bases and the J segment 2 bases; nucleotides outside the gene matches: 6. CDR3 residues: CSVLSDRGTYNEQFF. In DNA form, the CDR3 reads TGCAGCGTTCTTTCGGACAGGGGGACCTACAATGAGCAGTTCTTC.

This clonotype was found many times. The chain combines TRBV20-1 with TRBJ2-3; no definite D call. The V and J ends lost 6 bases and 1 base respectively, with 11 bases between them. The CDR3 contains 13 residues. CDR1 is DFQATT, CDR2 SNEGSKA, per germline (reference sequence). The chain's CDR3 is CSAVRSRTDTQYF. CDR3 in DNA: TGCAGTGCCGTAAGGAGCCGCACAGATACGCAGTATTTT.

This clonotype was observed a few times. The rearrangement links TRBV20-1 to TRBJ2-1, with TRBD2 identical over 11 bases. Trimming took 5 bases from V and 3 from J; bases not matched to a gene: 3. The CDR3 extends over 14 amino acids. Germline V gene sequence: CDR1 DFQATT, CDR2 SNEGSKA (reference sequence). The CDR3 nucleotides are TGCAGTGCTGGGACTAGCGGTAACTACAATGAGCAGTTCTTC. It is translated as CSAGTSGNYNEQFF.

In this sample, this clonotype turned up a few times. This rearrangement joins TRBV20-1 to TRBJ2-1, with TRBD2 matching over 9 bases. The V segment lost 0 bases and the J segment 9 bases; nucleotides outside the gene matches: 9. The germline V gene encodes CDR1 DFQATT and CDR2 SNEGSKA (reference sequence). The CDR3 consists of 15 residues. CDR3 sequence: CSAREPGLAWGEQFF. The CDR3 DNA reads as TGCAGTGCTAGAGAACCGGGACTAGCTTGGGGTGAGCAGTTCTTC.